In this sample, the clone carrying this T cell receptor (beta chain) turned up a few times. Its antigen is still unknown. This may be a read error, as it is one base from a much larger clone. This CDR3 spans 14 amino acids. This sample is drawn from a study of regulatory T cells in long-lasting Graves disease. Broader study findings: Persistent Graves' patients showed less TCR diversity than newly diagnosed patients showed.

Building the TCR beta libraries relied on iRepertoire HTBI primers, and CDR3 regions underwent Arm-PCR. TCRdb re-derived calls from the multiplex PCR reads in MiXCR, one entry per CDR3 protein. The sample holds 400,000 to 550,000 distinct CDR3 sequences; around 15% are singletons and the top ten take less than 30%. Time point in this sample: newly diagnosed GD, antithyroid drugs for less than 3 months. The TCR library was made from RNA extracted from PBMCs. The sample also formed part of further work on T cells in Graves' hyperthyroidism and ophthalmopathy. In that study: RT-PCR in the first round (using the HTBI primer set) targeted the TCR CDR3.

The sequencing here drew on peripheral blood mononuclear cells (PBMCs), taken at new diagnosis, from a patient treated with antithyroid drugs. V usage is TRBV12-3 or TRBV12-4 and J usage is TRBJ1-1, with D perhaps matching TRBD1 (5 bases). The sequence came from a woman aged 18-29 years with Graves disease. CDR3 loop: CASSLQGTNTEASF. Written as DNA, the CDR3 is TGTGCCAGCAGTTTACAGGGCACGAACACTGAAGCTTCCTTT.